The entry below describes one T cell receptor (beta chain). Its specificity is not known. TCRdb's copy holds only in-frame clones and misses some; the assay was immunoSEQ multiplex PCR. The sample includes about 50,000 clones, around 83% seen only once; the top ten take roughly a fifth. These data originate in a study of T cell responses to AZD1222 COVID-19 vaccine. Study-wide results and limits: AZD1222 recipients seropositive at baseline numbered only 6 or 7. There were mostly white British donors and more females than males, and clonal diversity was possibly underestimated. Reportedly, nearly half of unique spike TCRs recognized epitopes outside B.1.351/B.1.1.7 mutations. Spike-wide vaccine-associated CD4 TCRs dominated at 160-218 and 743-854.

Germline CDR1 and CDR2: SGHVS and FQNEAQ. The CDR3 has 15 residues. V was cut by 1 base and J by 0 bases, with 10 bases left in between. V and J are TRBV7-8 and TRBJ2-7; possible D gene TRBD1, 6 bases. The starting material was peripheral blood, obtained on day 0 of MenACWY control vaccination. The receptor was isolated from an adult in good health. The CDR3 loop is CASSLVRDISYEQYF. The CDR3 region has the DNA TGTGCCAGCAGCTTAGTTCGGGACATCTCCTACGAGCAGTACTTC.